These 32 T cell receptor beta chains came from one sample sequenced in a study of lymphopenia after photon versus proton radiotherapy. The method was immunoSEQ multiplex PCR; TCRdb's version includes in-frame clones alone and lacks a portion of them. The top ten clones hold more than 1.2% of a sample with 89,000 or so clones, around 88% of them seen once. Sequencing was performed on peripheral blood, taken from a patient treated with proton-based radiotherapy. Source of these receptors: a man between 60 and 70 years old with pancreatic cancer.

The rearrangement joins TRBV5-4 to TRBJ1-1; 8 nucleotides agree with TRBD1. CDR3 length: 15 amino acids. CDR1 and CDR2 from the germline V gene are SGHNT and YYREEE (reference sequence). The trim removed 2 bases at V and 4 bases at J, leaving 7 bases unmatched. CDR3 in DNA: TGTGCCAGCAGCTTTCCGGGACAGGCGGGCACTGAAGCTTTCTTT. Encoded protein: CASSFPGQAGTEAFF.

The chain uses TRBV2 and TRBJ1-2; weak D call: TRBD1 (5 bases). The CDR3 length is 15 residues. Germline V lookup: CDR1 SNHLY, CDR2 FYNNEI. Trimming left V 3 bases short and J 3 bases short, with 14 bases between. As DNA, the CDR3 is TGTGCCAGCAGTGATGGGACGTTGGATTACTATGGCTACACCTTC. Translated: CASSDGTLDYYGYTF.

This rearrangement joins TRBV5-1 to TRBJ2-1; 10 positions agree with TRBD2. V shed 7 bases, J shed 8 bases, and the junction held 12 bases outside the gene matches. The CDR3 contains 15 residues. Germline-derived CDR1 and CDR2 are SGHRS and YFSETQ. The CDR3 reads CASGLLAGATDEQFF. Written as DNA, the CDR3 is TGCGCCAGCGGCCTTCTAGCGGGAGCCACCGATGAGCAGTTCTTC.

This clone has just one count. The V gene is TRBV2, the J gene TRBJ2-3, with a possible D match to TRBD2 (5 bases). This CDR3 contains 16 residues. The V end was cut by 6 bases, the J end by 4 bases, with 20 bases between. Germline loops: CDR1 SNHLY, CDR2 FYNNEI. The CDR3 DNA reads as TGTGCCAGCAGCAAGACCTCCGGACTCGCCTCAGATACGCAGTATTTT. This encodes CASSKTSGLASDTQYF.

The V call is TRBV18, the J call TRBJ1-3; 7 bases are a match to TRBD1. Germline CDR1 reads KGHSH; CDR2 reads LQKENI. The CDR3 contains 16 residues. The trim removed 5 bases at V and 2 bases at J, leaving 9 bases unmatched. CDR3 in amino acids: CASSTGQALAGNTIYF. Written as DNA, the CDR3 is TGTGCCAGCTCAACCGGACAGGCCCTCGCTGGAAACACCATATATTTT.

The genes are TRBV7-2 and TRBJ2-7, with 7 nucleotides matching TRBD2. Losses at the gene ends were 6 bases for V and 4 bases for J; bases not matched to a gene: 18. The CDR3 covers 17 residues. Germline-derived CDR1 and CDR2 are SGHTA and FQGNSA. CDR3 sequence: CASRGGLSGLPPYEQYF. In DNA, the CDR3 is TGTGCCAGCAGGGGGGGGTTGAGCGGGTTGCCGCCTTACGAGCAGTACTTC.

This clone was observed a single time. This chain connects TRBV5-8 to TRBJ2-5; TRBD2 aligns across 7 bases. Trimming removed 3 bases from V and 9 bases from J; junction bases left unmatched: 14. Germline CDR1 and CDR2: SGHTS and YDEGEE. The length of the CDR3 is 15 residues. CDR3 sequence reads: CASSSRGSVRGAQYF. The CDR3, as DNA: TGTGCCAGCAGCTCGAGGGGTAGTGTTCGGGGGGCCCAGTACTTC.

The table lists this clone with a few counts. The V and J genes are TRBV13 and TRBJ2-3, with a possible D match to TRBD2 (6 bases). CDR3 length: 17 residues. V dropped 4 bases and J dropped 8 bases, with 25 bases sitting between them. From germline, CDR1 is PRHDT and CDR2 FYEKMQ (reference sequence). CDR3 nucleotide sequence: TGTGCCAGCAGCTCGCCCGGGACTTCTCTTTGGAAGGGTACGCAGTATTTT. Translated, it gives CASSSPGTSLWKGTQYF.

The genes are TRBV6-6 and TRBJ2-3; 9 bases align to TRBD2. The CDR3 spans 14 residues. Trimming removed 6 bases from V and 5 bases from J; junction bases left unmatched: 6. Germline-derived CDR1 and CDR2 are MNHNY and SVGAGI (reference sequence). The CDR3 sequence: CASRVAGVEDTQYF. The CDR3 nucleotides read TGTGCCAGCAGAGTAGCGGGAGTGGAAGATACGCAGTATTTT.

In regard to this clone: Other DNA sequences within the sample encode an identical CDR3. CDR3 bases: TGCGCCAGCAGCACAGGGGAGGCGGTCTATGGCTACACCTTC. Translating gives CASSTGEAVYGYTF. The gene calls are TRBV5-1 and TRBJ1-2, with 7 bases matching TRBD1. The length of the CDR3 is 14 residues. CDR1 SGHRS and CDR2 YFSETQ come from the germline V gene. The ends lost 4 bases at V and 4 bases at J; junction bases unmatched: 7.

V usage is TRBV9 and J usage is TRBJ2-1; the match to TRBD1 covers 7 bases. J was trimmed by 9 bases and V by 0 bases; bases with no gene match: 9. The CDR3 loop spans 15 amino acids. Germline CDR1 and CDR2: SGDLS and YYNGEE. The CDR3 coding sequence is TGTGCCAGCAGCGTAGGACAGGGACGGGCTGGTGAGCAGTTCTTC. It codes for CASSVGQGRAGEQFF.

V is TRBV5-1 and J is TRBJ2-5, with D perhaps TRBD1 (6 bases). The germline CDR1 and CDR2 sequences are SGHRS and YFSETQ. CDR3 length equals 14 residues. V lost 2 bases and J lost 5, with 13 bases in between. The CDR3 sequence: CASSFYRDGETQYF. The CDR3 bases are TGCGCCAGCAGCTTCTACAGGGACGGGGAGACCCAGTACTTC.

The CDR3 spells CASSPQLGGMVGNEQFF. The CDR3 bases are TGTGCCAGCAGCCCTCAGTTGGGGGGGATGGTCGGCAATGAGCAGTTCTTC. V is TRBV9 and J is TRBJ2-1, with TRBD2 identical over 7 bases. V was pared by 4 bases and J by 6 bases, with 16 bases of the junction left unmatched. The CDR3 totals 17 residues. The V gene's germline CDR1 is SGDLS and CDR2 YYNGEE.

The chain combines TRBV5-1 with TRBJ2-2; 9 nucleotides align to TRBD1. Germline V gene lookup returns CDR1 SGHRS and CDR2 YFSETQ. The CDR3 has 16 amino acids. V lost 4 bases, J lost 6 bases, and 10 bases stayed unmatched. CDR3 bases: TGCGCCAGCAGCGATTGGGACAGGGCATTCGCCGGGGAGCTGTTTTTT. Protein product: CASSDWDRAFAGELFF.

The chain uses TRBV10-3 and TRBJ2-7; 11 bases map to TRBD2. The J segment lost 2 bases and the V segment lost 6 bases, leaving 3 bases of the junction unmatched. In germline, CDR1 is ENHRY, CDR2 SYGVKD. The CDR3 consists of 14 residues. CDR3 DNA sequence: TGTGCCATCAGCGGACTAGCGGGTACCTACGAGCAGTACTTC. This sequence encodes CAISGLAGTYEQYF.

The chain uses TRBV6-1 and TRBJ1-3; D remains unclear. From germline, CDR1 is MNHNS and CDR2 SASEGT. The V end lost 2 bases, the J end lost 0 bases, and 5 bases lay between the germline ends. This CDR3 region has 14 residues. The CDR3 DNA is TGTGCCAGCAGTGAATTGTACTCTGGAAACACCATATATTTT. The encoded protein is CASSELYSGNTIYF.

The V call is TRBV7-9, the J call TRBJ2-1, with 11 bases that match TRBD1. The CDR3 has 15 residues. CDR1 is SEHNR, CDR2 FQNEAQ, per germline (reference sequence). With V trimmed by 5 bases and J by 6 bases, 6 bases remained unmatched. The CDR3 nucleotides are TGTGCCAGCAGCCCCGGACAGGGGGCAAGCAATGAGCAGTTCTTC. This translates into CASSPGQGASNEQFF.

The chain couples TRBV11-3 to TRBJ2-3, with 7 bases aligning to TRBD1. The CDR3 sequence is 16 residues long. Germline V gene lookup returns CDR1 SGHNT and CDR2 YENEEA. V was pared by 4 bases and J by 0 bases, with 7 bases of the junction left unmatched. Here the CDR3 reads CASSSQGDSSTDTQYF. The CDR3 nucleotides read TGTGCCAGCAGCTCCCAGGGGGATTCTAGCACAGATACGCAGTATTTT.

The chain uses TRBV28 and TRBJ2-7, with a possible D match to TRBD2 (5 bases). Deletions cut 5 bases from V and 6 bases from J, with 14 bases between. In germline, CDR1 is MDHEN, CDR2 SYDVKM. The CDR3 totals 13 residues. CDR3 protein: CASSRGLSGEQYF. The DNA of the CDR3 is TGTGCCAGCAGTCGAGGACTGAGCGGCGAGCAGTACTTC.

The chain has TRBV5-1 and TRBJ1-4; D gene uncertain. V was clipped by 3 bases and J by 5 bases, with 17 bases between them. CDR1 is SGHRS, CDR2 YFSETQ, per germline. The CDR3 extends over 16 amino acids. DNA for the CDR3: TGCGCCAGCAGCTGGTCAGTTGAGACTGTCAATGAAAAACTGTTTTTT. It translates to CASSWSVETVNEKLFF.

The CDR3 DNA reads TGTGCCTGGAGTTTCTTTACCGGGACTATGGGGGATACGCAGTATTTT. Amino acids: CAWSFFTGTMGDTQYF. The chain employs TRBV30 and TRBJ2-3, with 7 bases aligning to TRBD2. With 2 bases clipped from V and 6 bases from J, the junction kept 14 bases outside the gene matches. This CDR3 is built from 16 residues. Germline V gene lookup returns CDR1 GTSNPN and CDR2 SVGIG (reference sequence).

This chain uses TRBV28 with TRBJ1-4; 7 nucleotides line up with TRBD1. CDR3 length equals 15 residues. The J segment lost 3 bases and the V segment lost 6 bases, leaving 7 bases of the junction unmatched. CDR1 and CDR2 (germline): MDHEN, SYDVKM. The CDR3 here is CASSPGQAPNEKLFF. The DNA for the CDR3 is TGTGCCAGCAGCCCCGGACAGGCTCCTAATGAAAAACTGTTTTTT.

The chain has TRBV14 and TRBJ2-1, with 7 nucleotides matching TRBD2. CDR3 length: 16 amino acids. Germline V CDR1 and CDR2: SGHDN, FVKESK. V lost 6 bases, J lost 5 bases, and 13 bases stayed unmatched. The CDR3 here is CASRVVGGPANNEQFF. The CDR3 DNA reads TGTGCCAGCAGAGTTGTGGGAGGGCCGGCCAACAATGAGCAGTTCTTC.

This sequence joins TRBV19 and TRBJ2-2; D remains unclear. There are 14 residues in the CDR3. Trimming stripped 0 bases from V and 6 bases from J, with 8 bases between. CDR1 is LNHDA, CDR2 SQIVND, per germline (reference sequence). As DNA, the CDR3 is TGTGCCAGTAGTATAGATACAGTTTCCGGGGAGCTGTTTTTT. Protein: CASSIDTVSGELFF. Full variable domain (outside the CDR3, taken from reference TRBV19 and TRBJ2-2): DGGITQSPKYLFRKEGQNVTLSCEQNLNHDAMYWYRQDPGQGLRLIYYSQIVNDFQKGDIAEGYSVSREKKESFPLTVTSAQKNPTAFYLCASSIDTVSGELFFGEGSRLTVL.

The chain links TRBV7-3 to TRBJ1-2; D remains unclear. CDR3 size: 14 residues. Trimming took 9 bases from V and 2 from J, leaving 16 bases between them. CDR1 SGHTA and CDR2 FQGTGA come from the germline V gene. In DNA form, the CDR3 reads TGTGCCAGACGAGAAAAAGGGATGAACTATGGCTACACCTTC. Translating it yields CARREKGMNYGYTF.

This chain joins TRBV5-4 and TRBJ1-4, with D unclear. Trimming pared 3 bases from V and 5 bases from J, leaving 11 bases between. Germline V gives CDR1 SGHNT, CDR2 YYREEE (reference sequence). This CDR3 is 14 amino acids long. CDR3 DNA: TGTGCCAGCAGCTCATTCGGACCAAATGAAAAACTGTTTTTT. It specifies CASSSFGPNEKLFF.

The chain's CDR3 is CASSKDSGKFYNEQFF. CDR3 coding DNA: TGTGCCAGCAGCAAAGACAGCGGAAAATTCTACAATGAGCAGTTCTTC. The rearrangement joins TRBV21-1 to TRBJ2-1; TRBD2 is taken as the D call from the table, unchecked against the DNA. TRBV21-1 is designated a pseudogene. This CDR3 comprises 16 residues.

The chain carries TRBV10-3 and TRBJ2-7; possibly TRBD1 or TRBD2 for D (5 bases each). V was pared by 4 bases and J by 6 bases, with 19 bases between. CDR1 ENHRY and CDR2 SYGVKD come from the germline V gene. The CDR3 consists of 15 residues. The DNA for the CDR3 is TGTGCCATCAGTGTGGGACGGAGTATACCTTCCGAGCAGTACTTC. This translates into CAISVGRSIPSEQYF.

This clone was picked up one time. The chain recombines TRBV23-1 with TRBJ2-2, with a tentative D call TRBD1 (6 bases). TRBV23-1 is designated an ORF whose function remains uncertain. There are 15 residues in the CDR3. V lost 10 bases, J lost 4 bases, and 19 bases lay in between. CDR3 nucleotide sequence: TGCGCCAACGACGAACAGGGACCGGGCACCGGGGAGCTGTTTTTT. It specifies CANDEQGPGTGELFF.

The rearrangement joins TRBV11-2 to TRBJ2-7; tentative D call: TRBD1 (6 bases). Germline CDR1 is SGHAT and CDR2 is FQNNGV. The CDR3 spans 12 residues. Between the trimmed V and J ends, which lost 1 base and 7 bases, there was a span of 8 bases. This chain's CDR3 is CASSLVTGEQYF. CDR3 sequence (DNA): TGTGCCAGCAGCTTAGTTACAGGGGAGCAGTACTTC.

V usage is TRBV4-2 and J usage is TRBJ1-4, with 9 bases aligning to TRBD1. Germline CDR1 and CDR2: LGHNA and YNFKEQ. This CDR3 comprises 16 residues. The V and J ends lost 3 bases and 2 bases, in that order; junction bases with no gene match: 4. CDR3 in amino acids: CASSHTGGTTNEKLFF. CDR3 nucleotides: TGTGCCAGCAGCCACACAGGGGGCACTACTAATGAAAAACTGTTTTTT.

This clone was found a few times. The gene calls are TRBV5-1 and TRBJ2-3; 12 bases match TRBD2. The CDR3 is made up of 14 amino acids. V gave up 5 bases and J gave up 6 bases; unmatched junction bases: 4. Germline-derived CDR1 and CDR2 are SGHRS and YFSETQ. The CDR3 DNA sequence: TGCGCCAGCAGTGACCTAGCGGGAGGGGATACGCAGTATTTT. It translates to CASSDLAGGDTQYF.